The present T cell receptor beta chain was sequenced within a study of T cell clonotyping in hematopoietic cell transplantation (dated by TCRdb to about 2021). As for the study more broadly: The study collected 130 to 150 blood samples from 35 to 45 consecutive transplant recipients and their related donors. Recruitment of patients ran from 2015 to January 2017, and follow-up continued until late 2020 or until death. Paper-wide results and their limitations: The sample size was limited and the cells went unsorted, which meant the CD4 and CD8 repertoire contributions could not be told apart. Broader posttransplant TCR repertoire diversity was predicted by donor and pretransplant recipient Inverse Simpson Index values. Just a small fraction of recipient repertoires overlapped with donor repertoires, and more than 95% appeared de novo at the given depth. After transplant, TCR diversity in recipients dropped, and pathologically expanded clonotypes increased progressively from day 30 to day 180.

V is cut by 1 base and J by 8 bases, and the space between the germline ends is 5 bases. The CDR3 holds 11 amino acids from the cysteine to the phenylalanine. Just the 33-base CDR3 DNA is kept, in frame starting at base 1. Based on the germline V gene (reference sequence), the CDR1 and CDR2 sequences are SEHNR and FQNEAQ. As to this clone: The target of this receptor is not known. No per-base quality is available; no much larger clone lies one base away.

With the immunoSEQ assay, which is a bias-controlled multiplex PCR relying on V- and J-specific primers, TCR beta CDR3 regions were amplified from genomic DNA. In a second PCR step, a proprietary barcode and Illumina adapter sequences were attached to the CDR3 amplicons. An Illumina MiSeq instrument was used for sequencing of the CDR3 libraries. The source study handled its data this way. Export and quality control were handled in immunoSEQ Analyzer 3.0, while downstream analyses relied on R Bioconductor and Immunarch. Only productive rearrangements in the normalized downsampled data set were used to calculate repertoire metrics. In the normalized cohort, a clonotype counted as pathologically expanded if the clonotype was larger than 5 templates. The Inverse Simpson Index served as the measure of repertoire diversity. The non-normalized data set was used for CMV-specificity analyses so that all clonotypes could be captured. In its TCRdb copy, this immuneACCESS table keeps in-frame sequences only and misses some clones. Where compared with another copy, unresolved V genes explain less than half of these, and the others have no known cause. Clonal size and the V and J genes are those of that table, whereas D and trimming came from the DNA. This sample comprises under 13,000 clones, about nine tenths of them detected only once. Roughly 35% of the sample is held by the ten biggest clonotypes.

In light of the paper, this sample's time point label describes: 180 days after allo-HCT. Blood samples were obtained from recipients approximately 28 days before transplant and at days 30, 100 and 180 after transplant. Using Nuclei Lysis Solution, genomic DNA was extracted from unfractionated peripheral blood mononuclear cells that were either fresh or cryopreserved. The V gene is TRBV7-9 and the J gene is TRBJ1-2, with an unclear D gene assignment. The TCR sequence derives from a male patient aged 55 to 69 who had an allogeneic stem cell transplant from an unrelated donor, so the T cells may come from the graft donor. Some clones in this sample may be carry-over from other donors' samples. The specimen was PBMCs, collected 180 days after allogeneic stem cell transplant. CDR3 reads: CASSLEGGYTF. The nucleotide sequence is given as TGTGCCAGCAGCTTAGAGGGCGGCTACACCTTC.